The 5 T cell receptor beta chains below were found in one sample sequenced in a study of PD-1 blockade in classical Hodgkin lymphoma. Data came from immunoSEQ multiplex PCR; TCRdb stores just in-frame clones and leaves some out. This sample has around 100,000 clones; around nine tenths occur once, and the top ten carry about 7.1%. After autologous stem cell transplantation all patients relapsed, and prior brentuximab vedotin exposure differed between cohorts. The sequencing here drew on peripheral blood mononuclear cells (PBMCs), taken before the second cycle of nivolumab. The source is a human donor with classical Hodgkin lymphoma.

The chain couples TRBV12-5 to TRBJ1-2; 11 bases fit TRBD1. The CDR3 is 15 amino acids. With 1 base clipped from V and 6 bases from J, the junction kept 4 bases outside the gene matches. The germline V gene encodes CDR1 LGHNT and CDR2 FRNRAP. The CDR3 sequence is CASGLGTGGADGYTF. CDR3 in DNA: TGTGCTAGTGGTTTGGGGACAGGGGGCGCAGATGGCTACACCTTC.

The rearrangement joins TRBV11-2 to TRBJ1-2, with D possibly matching TRBD1 (5 bases). The CDR3 spans 17 residues. Trimming took off 4 bases at V and 2 bases at J, with 20 bases between the two ends. The V gene's germline CDR1 is SGHAT and CDR2 FQNNGV. CDR3 sequence: CASSSLRLGTGNYGYTF. CDR3 nucleotide sequence: TGTGCCAGCAGCTCCTTACGCTTAGGGACGGGGAACTATGGCTACACCTTC.

The chain couples TRBV14 to TRBJ1-5, with D tentatively TRBD1 (5 bases). Trimming left V 3 bases short and J 1 base short, with 16 bases between. The germline gives CDR1 SGHDN, CDR2 FVKESK. This CDR3 is 17 amino acids long. As DNA, the CDR3 is TGTGCCAGCAGCCAGAAGGGGTGGTTAGGGAGCAATCAGCCCCAGCATTTT. Translation: CASSQKGWLGSNQPQHF. Full variable domain (rest looked up from reference TRBV14 and TRBJ1-5): EAGVTQFPSHSVIEKGQTVTLRCDPISGHDNLYWYRRVMGKEIKFLLHFVKESKQDESGMPNNRFLAERTGGTYSTLKVQPAELEDSGVYFCASSQKGWLGSNQPQHFGDGTRLSIL.

The count of this clone is one. The chain uses TRBV6-5 and TRBJ1-2; TRBD1 matches 9 bases. Germline CDR1 and CDR2: MNHEY and SVGAGI. Losses at the gene ends were 6 bases for V and 5 bases for J; bases not matched to a gene: 7. The CDR3 is 14 residues long. Here the CDR3 DNA reads TGTGCCAGCAGAAGGGGACAGGGCCTATATGGCTACACCTTC. It is translated as CASRRGQGLYGYTF.

V gene TRBV19 combines with J gene TRBJ2-7; perhaps TRBD2 as D (6 bases). Germline CDR1 LNHDA, CDR2 SQIVND (reference sequence). V shed 6 bases and J shed 5 bases, with 17 bases lying between them. This CDR3 comprises 14 residues. In nucleotides, the CDR3 is TGTGCCAGTAGCGCCGGGACTGGAGGGAACGAGCAGTACTTC. Translation gives CASSAGTGGNEQYF.